This passage covers 6 T cell receptor beta chains from one sample sequenced in a study of blood T cells in healthy people across ages. Alongside a J-beta primer mix, a sample-barcoded 5' primer served in a second PCR lasting roughly 6 to 11 cycles. TCRdb recomputed calls from the 5' RACE reads with MiXCR, one row per CDR3 protein. The data contain approximately 760,000 distinct CDR3 sequences, around a quarter of them singletons. These data also featured in a second study, about T cells of mothers and their children.

The sample was blood. All receptors derive from a boy aged 5-17 years in good health.

This clonotype was seen only a few times. CDR3 sequence reads: CASSVGSLATNEKLFF. CDR3 nucleotide sequence: TGTGCCAGCAGCGTGGGCAGCCTTGCAACTAATGAAAAACTGTTTTTT. This sequence joins TRBV9 and TRBJ1-4; D not resolved. Germline values: CDR1 SGDLS, CDR2 YYNGEE. This CDR3 is 16 amino acids long. V lost 2 bases and J 0 bases, leaving 11 bases between the germline ends.

CDR3 loop: CASSPGLHQETQYF. The CDR3 nucleotides are TGTGCCAGCAGCCCGGGACTCCATCAAGAGACCCAGTACTTC. The genes are TRBV12-3 or TRBV12-4 and TRBJ2-5, with D perhaps TRBD2 (6 bases). The CDR3 length is 14 residues. V lost 6 bases and J lost 2, with 13 bases in between.

The rearrangement joins TRBV4-3 to TRBJ1-5, with D perhaps matching TRBD1 (5 bases). The V gene lost 0 bases and the J gene lost 0 bases, with 12 bases spanning the gap. In germline, CDR1 is LGHNA, CDR2 YSLEER. CDR3 length: 17 residues. The CDR3 DNA follows: TGCGCCAGCAGCCAAGATTATGAGGGGAGTAGCAATCAGCCCCAGCATTTT. This translates into CASSQDYEGSSNQPQHF.

This clonotype was seen a handful of times. V gene TRBV29-1 combines with J gene TRBJ2-3; TRBD1 matches 7 bases. The CDR3 has 15 amino acids. The germline gives CDR1 SQVTM, CDR2 ANQGSEA. V gave up 1 base and J gave up 1 base; unmatched junction bases: 5. The CDR3 nucleotides are TGCAGCGTTGAAGTACAGGGGATGGGCACAGATACGCAGTATTTT. Translated: CSVEVQGMGTDTQYF.

The chain carries TRBV7-2 and TRBJ2-3, with 10 bases aligning to TRBD1. There are 16 residues in the CDR3. After removal of 4 bases from V and 4 bases from J, the junction contained 8 bases not matched to a gene. Germline values: CDR1 SGHTA, CDR2 FQGNSA. This CDR3 reads CASSYPTGGASDTQYF. DNA for the CDR3: TGTGCCAGCAGCTACCCGACAGGGGGCGCGTCAGATACGCAGTATTTT.

This clonotype was found a few times. CDR3: CASSLGIKPGPEQFF. In nucleotides, the CDR3 is TGTGCCAGCAGCTTAGGAATTAAGCCGGGGCCGGAGCAGTTCTTC. The chain employs TRBV11-2 and TRBJ2-1; D possibly uses TRBD1 or TRBD2 (5 bases each). Trimming left V 1 base short and J 10 bases short, with 17 bases between. Per the germline V gene, CDR1 is SGHAT and CDR2 is FQNNGV. This CDR3 comprises 15 residues.